This entry lists 10 T cell receptor beta chains sequenced from one sample in a study of regulatory T cells in long-lasting Graves disease. Assembly of TCR beta libraries relied on iRepertoire HTBI primers together with Arm-PCR of CDR3 regions. A single record per CDR3 protein comes from TCRdb applying MiXCR to the multiplex PCR reads. The sample lists 530,000 or so distinct CDR3 sequences, around 15% occurring once. Time point given: newly diagnosed GD, antithyroid drugs for less than 3 months. The TCR library used RNA extracted from PBMCs. These data were likewise used in another study, on T cells in Graves' hyperthyroidism and ophthalmopathy.

The sequenced sample was peripheral blood mononuclear cells (PBMCs), obtained at new diagnosis, from a patient treated with antithyroid drugs. All receptors derive from a man aged 18 to 35 with Graves disease.

The table lists this clonotype with many counts. This chain links TRBV12-3 or TRBV12-4 with TRBJ1-1; a weak D match, TRBD1 (5 bases). The V gene lost 5 bases and the J gene lost 2 bases, with 15 bases spanning the gap. CDR3 length equals 15 residues. CDR3 in DNA: TGTGCCAGCAGTCCCAGTACGGGGCTAAACACTGAAGCTTTCTTT. This encodes CASSPSTGLNTEAFF.

V is TRBV6-1 and J is TRBJ1-6; D is ambiguous. This CDR3 has 16 residues. Germline lookup yields CDR1 MNHNS and CDR2 SASEGT. The V and J ends lost 3 bases and 6 bases respectively, with 15 bases between them. The CDR3 loop is CASSERITPSNSPLHF. DNA of the CDR3: TGTGCCAGCAGTGAGCGGATAACCCCTAGTAATTCACCCCTCCACTTT.

In this sample, this clonotype turned up a few times. The chain links TRBV20-1 to TRBJ2-1; D is possibly TRBD1 or TRBD2 (6 bases each). This CDR3 is 15 amino acids long. Trimming left V 3 bases short and J 4 bases short, with 16 bases between. The germline V gene encodes CDR1 DFQATT and CDR2 SNEGSKA (reference sequence). The CDR3 here is CSARREGGPYNEQFF. DNA of the CDR3: TGCAGTGCTAGGCGAGAGGGGGGCCCTTACAATGAGCAGTTCTTC.

This clonotype came up a few times. The chain links TRBV12-5 to TRBJ1-3; D remains unclear. Germline V gene data show CDR1 as LGHNT and CDR2 as FRNRAP. This CDR3 is 11 amino acids long. Trimming took 5 bases from V and 8 from J, leaving 7 bases between them. CDR3 protein: CASGILHTIYF. CDR3 DNA sequence: TGTGCTAGTGGTATTCTTCACACCATATATTTT. The full variable domain, completed using reference TRBV12-5 and TRBJ1-3, is DARVTQTPRHKVTEMGQEVTMRCQPILGHNTVFWYRQTMMQGLELLAYFRNRAPLDDSGMPKDRFSAEMPDATLATLKIQPSEPRDSAVYFCASGILHTIYFGEGSWLTVV.

Details on this clonotype: The junction departs from the called germline gene at one end, perhaps through a read error. This sequence joins TRBV5-6 and TRBJ1-2, with D tentatively TRBD1 (5 bases). The CDR3 runs to 12 residues. The germline V gene encodes CDR1 SGHDT and CDR2 YYEEEE. CDR3 sequence (DNA): TGTGCCAGCAGCTTGGAAAGGGACGGGAAGGACTTC. This encodes CASSLERDGKDF.

The chain employs TRBV15 and TRBJ2-3, with 9 nucleotides matching TRBD2. Germline values: CDR1 LNHNV, CDR2 YYDKDF (reference sequence). The CDR3 loop spans 15 amino acids. After removal of 7 bases from V and 2 bases from J, the junction contained 7 bases not matched to a gene. The CDR3 bases are TGTGCCACCACTCCGACTAGCGGAACCACAGATACGCAGTATTTT. Translation: CATTPTSGTTDTQYF.

This chain links TRBV7-3 with TRBJ2-3; D is undetermined. The tail of the sequence fits TRBJ2-5 better, so the J call may be wrong. This CDR3 comprises 12 residues. Germline V lookup: CDR1 SGHTA, CDR2 FQGTGA. CDR3 bases: TGTGCCAGCAGCTCGGCCGGAATGACCCAGTACTTC. Protein: CASSSAGMTQYF.

This clonotype has a count of ten or more. The rearrangement uses TRBV30 and TRBJ2-7; D is uncertain. In germline, CDR1 is GTSNPN, CDR2 SVGIG (reference sequence). The CDR3 is made up of 15 amino acids. Trimming took off 5 bases at V and 2 bases at J, with 19 bases between the two ends. The CDR3 coding sequence is TGTGCCTGGGGTAGTAAGCACAAAAACCCCTACGAGCAGTACTTC. Translated, it gives CAWGSKHKNPYEQYF.

V is TRBV9 and J is TRBJ1-6; tentatively, D is TRBD1 (6 bases). In germline, CDR1 is SGDLS, CDR2 YYNGEE. The CDR3 runs 17 residues. V was cut by 3 bases and J by 5 bases, with 18 bases left in between. The CDR3 DNA reads TGTGCCAGCAGCGCGGACCCCGACAGGCCGCATAATTCACCCCTCCACTTT. Encoded protein: CASSADPDRPHNSPLHF.

The rearrangement joins TRBV24-1 to TRBJ2-3; 7 nucleotides line up with TRBD1. This CDR3 has 15 residues. V lost 7 bases and J lost 2; bases outside the gene matches: 8. The V gene's germline CDR1 is KGHDR and CDR2 SFDVKD. DNA for the CDR3: TGTGCCACCAGCGCCAGGGACAGACACACAGATACGCAGTATTTT. Translation: CATSARDRHTDTQYF.